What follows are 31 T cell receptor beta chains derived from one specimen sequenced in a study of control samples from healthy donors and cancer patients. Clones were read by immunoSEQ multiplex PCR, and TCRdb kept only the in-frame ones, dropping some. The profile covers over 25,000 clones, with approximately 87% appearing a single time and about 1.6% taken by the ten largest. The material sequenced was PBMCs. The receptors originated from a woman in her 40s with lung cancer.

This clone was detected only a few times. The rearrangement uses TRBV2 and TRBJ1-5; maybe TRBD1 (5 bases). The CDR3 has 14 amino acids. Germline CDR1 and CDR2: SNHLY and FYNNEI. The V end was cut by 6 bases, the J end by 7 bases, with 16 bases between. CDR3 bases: TGTGCCAGCAGAGAGGGGACCTCTCGACAGCCCCAGCATTTT. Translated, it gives CASREGTSRQPQHF.

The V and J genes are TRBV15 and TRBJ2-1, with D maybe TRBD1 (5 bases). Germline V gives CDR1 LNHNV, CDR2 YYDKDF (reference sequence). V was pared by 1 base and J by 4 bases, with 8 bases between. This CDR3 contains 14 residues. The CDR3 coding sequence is TGTGCCACCAGCAGAGTACGACAGTACAATGAGCAGTTCTTC. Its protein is CATSRVRQYNEQFF.

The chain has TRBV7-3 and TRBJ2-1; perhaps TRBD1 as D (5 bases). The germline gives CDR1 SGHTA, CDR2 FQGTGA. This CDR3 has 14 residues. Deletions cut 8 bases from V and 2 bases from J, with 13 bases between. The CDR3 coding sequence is TGTGCCAGCTTAAGAACAGGAACCTACAATGAGCAGTTCTTC. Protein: CASLRTGTYNEQFF.

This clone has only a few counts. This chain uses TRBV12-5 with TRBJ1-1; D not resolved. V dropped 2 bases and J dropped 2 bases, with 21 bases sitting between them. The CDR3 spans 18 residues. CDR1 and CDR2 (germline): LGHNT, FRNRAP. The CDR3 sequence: CASGLTSPARRVNTEAFF. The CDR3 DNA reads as TGTGCTAGTGGTTTGACATCCCCGGCCCGGAGGGTTAACACTGAAGCTTTCTTT.

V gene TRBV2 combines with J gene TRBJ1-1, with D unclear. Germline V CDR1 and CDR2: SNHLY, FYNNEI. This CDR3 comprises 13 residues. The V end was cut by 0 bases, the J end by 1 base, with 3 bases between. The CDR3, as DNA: TGTGCCAGCAGTGAAGCGTGGAACACTGAAGCTTTCTTT. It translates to CASSEAWNTEAFF.

The CDR3 DNA sequence: TGTGCCAGTAAATCCCGACACTTTGAGGGCACTGAAGCTTTCTTT. Amino acid sequence: CASKSRHFEGTEAFF. The chain carries TRBV19 and TRBJ1-1, with D uncertain. The CDR3 is 15 residues long. Germline CDR1 LNHDA, CDR2 SQIVND (reference sequence). Trimming pared 7 bases from V and 4 bases from J, leaving 19 bases between. Complete variable domain (other parts from reference TRBV19 and TRBJ1-1): DGGITQSPKYLFRKEGQNVTLSCEQNLNHDAMYWYRQDPGQGLRLIYYSQIVNDFQKGDIAEGYSVSREKKESFPLTVTSAQKNPTAFYLCASKSRHFEGTEAFFGQGTRLTVV.

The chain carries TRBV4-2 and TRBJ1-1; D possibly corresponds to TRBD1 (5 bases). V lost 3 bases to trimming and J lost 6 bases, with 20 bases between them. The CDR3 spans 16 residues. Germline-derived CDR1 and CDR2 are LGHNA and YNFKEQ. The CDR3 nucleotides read TGTGCCAGCAGCCAGGTGGGGTCAGGGTACTCAGCTGAAGCTTTCTTT. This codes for CASSQVGSGYSAEAFF.

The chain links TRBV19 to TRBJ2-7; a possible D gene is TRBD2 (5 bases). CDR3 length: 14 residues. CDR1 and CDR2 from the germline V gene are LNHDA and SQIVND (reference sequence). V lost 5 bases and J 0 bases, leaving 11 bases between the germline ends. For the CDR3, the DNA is TGTGCCAGTAGTCCACTAGACTACTCCTACGAGCAGTACTTC. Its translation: CASSPLDYSYEQYF.

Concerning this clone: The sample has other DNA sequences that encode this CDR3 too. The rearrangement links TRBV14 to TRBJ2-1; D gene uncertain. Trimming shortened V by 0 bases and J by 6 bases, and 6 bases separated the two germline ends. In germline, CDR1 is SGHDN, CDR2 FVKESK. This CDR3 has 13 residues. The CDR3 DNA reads TGTGCCAGCAGCCAAGATCTCGGCAATGAGCAGTTCTTC. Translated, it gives CASSQDLGNEQFF.

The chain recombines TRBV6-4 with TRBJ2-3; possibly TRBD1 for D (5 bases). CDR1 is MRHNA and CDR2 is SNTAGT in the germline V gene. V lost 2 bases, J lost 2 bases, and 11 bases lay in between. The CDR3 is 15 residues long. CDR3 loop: CASSDVAGHTDTQYF. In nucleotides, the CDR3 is TGTGCCAGCAGTGACGTGGCAGGGCACACAGATACGCAGTATTTT.

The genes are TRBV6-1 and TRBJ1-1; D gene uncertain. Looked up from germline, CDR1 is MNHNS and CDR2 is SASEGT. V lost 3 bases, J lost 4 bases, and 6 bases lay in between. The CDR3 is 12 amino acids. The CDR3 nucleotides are TGTGCCAGCAGTGATGAGGTCACTGAAGCTTTCTTT. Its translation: CASSDEVTEAFF.

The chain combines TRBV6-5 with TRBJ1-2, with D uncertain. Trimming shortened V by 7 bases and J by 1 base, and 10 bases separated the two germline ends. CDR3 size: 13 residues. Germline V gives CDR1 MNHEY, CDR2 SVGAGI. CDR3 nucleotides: TGTGCCAGCAAGTTTAAAGTTAACTATGGCTACACCTTC. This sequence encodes CASKFKVNYGYTF.

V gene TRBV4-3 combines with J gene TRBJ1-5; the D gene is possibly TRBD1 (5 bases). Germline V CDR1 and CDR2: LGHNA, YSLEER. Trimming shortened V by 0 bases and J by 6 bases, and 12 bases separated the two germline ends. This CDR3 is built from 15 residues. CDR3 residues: CASSQDLEGAQPQHF. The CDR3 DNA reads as TGCGCCAGCAGCCAAGATCTGGAAGGGGCTCAGCCCCAGCATTTT.

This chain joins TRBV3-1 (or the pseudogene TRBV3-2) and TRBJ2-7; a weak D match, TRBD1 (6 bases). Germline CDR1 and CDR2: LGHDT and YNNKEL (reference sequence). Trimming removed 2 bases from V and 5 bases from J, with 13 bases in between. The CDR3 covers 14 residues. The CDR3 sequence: CASSQFQGTHEQYF. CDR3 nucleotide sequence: TGTGCCAGCAGCCAATTTCAGGGGACCCACGAGCAGTACTTC.

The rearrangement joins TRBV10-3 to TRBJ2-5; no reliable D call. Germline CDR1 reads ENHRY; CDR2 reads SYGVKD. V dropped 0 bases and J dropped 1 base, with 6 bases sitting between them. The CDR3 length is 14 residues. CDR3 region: CAISESISQETQYF. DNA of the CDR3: TGTGCCATCAGTGAGTCCATCAGCCAAGAGACCCAGTACTTC.

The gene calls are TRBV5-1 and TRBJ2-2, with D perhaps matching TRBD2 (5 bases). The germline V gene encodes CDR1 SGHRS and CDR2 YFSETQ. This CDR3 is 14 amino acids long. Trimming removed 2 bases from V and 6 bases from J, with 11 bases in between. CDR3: CASSFRVRAGELFF. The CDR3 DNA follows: TGCGCCAGCAGCTTTCGGGTGAGGGCCGGGGAGCTGTTTTTT.

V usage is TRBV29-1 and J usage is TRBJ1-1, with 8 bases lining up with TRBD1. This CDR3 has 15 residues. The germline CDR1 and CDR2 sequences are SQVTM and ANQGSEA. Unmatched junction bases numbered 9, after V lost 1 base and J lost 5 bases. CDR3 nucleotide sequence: TGCAGCGTTGAAGTGATCCAGGGGGCAGGGACTGAAGCTTTCTTT. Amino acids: CSVEVIQGAGTEAFF.

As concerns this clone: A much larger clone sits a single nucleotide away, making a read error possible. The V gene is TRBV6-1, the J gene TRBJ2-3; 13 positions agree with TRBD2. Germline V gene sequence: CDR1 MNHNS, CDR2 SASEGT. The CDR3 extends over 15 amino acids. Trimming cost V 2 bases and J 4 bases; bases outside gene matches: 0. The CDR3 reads CASSETSGGADTQYF. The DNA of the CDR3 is TGTGCCAGCAGTGAAACTAGCGGGGGGGCAGATACGCAGTATTTT.

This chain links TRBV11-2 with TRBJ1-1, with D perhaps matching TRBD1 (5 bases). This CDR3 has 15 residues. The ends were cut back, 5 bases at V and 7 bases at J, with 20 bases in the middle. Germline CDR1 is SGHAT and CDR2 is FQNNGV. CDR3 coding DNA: TGTGCCAGCAGCGTGAGAGGGACGGGGGAAAGTGAAGCTTTCTTT. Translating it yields CASSVRGTGESEAFF.

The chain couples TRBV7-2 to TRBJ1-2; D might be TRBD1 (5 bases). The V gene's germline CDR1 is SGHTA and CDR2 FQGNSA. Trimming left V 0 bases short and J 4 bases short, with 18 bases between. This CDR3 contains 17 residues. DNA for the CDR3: TGTGCCAGCAGCTTAGCGGGATTGACGACAGAAGCCTATGGCTACACCTTC. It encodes CASSLAGLTTEAYGYTF.

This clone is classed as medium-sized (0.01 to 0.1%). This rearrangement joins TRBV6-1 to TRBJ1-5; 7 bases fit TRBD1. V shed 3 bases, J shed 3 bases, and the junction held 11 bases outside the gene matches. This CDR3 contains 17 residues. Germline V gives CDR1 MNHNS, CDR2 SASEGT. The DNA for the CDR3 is TGTGCCAGCAGTGATAGTATGGCAGGGGGAAACAATCAGCCCCAGCATTTT. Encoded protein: CASSDSMAGGNNQPQHF.

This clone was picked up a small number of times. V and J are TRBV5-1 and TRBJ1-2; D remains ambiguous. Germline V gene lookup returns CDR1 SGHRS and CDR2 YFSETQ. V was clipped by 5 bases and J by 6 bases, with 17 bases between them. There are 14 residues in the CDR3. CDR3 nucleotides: TGCGCCAGCAGTCCTAACGTAGAGTACGATGGCTACACCTTC. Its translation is CASSPNVEYDGYTF.

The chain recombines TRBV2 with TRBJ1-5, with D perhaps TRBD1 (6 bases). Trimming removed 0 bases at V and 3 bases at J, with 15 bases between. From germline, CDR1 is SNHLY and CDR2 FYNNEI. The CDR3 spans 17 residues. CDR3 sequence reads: CASSEARGGGINQPQHF. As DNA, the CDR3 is TGTGCCAGCAGTGAAGCCCGAGGGGGGGGAATCAATCAGCCCCAGCATTTT. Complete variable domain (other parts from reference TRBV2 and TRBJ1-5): EPEVTQTPSHQVTQMGQEVILRCVPISNHLYFYWYRQILGQKVEFLVSFYNNEISEKSEIFDDQFSVERPDGSNFTLKIRSTKLEDSAMYFCASSEARGGGINQPQHFGDGTRLSIL.

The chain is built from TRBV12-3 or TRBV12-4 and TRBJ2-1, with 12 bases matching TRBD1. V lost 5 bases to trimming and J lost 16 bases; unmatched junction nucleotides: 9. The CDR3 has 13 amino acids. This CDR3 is CASSGISGTGGFF. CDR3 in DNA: TGTGCCAGCAGTGGTATCTCCGGGACAGGGGGCTTCTTC.

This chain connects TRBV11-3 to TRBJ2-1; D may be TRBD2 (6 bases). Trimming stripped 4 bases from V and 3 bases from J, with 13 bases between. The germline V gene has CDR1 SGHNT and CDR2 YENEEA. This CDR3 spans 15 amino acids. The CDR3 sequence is CASSSVGGGYNEQFF. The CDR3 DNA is TGTGCCAGCAGCTCCGTGGGGGGTGGCTACAATGAGCAGTTCTTC.

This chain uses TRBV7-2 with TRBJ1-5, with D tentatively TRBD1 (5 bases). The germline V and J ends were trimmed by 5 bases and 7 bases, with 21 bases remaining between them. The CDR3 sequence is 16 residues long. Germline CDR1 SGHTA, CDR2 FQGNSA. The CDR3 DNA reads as TGTGCCAGCAGCGGAGACGGGACCTACCGGACCCAGCCCCAGCATTTT. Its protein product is CASSGDGTYRTQPQHF.

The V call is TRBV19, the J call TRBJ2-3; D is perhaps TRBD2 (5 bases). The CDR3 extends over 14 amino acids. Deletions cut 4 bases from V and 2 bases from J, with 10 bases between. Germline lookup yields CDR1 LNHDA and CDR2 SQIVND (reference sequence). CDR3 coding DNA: TGTGCCAGTAGTAACGGACTCCACACAGATACGCAGTATTTT. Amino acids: CASSNGLHTDTQYF.

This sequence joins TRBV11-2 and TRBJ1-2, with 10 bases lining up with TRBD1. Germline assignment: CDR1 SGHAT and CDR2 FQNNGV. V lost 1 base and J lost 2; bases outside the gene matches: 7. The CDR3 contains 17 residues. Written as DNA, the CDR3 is TGTGCCAGCAGCTTAGTGACGGGACAGGGGTCCAACTATGGCTACACCTTC. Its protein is CASSLVTGQGSNYGYTF. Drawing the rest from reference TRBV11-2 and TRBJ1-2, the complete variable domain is EAGVAQSPRYKIIEKRQSVAFWCNPISGHATLYWYQQILGQGPKLLIQFQNNGVVDDSQLPKDRFSAERLKGVDSTLKIQPAKLEDSAVYLCASSLVTGQGSNYGYTFGSGTRLTVV.

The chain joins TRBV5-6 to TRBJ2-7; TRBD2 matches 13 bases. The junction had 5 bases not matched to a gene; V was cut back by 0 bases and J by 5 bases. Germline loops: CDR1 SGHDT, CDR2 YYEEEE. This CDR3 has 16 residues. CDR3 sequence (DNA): TGTGCCAGCAGCTTGGAACTAGCGGGGGGGAGCCACGAGCAGTACTTC. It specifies CASSLELAGGSHEQYF.

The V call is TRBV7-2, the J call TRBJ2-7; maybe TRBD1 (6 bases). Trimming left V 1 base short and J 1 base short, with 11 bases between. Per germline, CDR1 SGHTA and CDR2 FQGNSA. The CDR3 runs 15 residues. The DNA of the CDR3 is TGTGCCAGCAGCTTAGTGGCAGGGGAATCCTACGAGCAGTACTTC. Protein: CASSLVAGESYEQYF.

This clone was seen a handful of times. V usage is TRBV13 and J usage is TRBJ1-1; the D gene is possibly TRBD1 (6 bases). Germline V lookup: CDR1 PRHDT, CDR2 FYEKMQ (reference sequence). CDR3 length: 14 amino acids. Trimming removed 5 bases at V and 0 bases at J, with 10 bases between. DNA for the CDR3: TGTGCCAGCAGCCAGGGACAAATGAACACTGAAGCTTTCTTT. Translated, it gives CASSQGQMNTEAFF. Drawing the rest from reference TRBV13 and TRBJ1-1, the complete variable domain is AAGVIQSPRHLIKEKRETATLKCYPIPRHDTVYWYQQGPGQDPQFLISFYEKMQSDKGSIPDRFSAQQFSDYHSELNMSSLELGDSALYFCASSQGQMNTEAFFGQGTRLTVV.